A selection of T cell receptor beta chains follows, all from one sample in a study of shared clonotypes between healthy human individuals. Clones were sequenced by immunoSEQ multiplex PCR, and TCRdb holds only the in-frame ones, with some missing. The profile shows hundreds of thousands of clones, 60% to 80% of them singletons. The sequenced material came from memory CD4+ T cells sorted from blood. The receptor set was obtained from a woman in her thirties in good health. Each CDR3 is given with its conserved first and last residue. Fields, in order: D gene, clone size, J gene, V gene, CDR3 protein, CDR3 DNA. D genes are given only for firm matches. Expanded clones are given a class, and other clones once, few, many or no size at all.

D gene: TRBD1; clone size: -; J gene: TRBJ1-5; V gene: TRBV7-9; CDR3 protein: CASSLVGQGSQPQHF; CDR3 DNA: TGTGCCAGCAGCTTAGTAGGACAGGGGAGTCAGCCCCAGCATTTT
D gene: TRBD1; clone size: -; J gene: TRBJ1-5; V gene: TRBV27; CDR3 protein: CASSTRGLGNQPQHF; CDR3 DNA: TGTGCCAGCAGTACCAGGGGGCTGGGCAATCAGCCCCAGCATTTT
D gene: -; clone size: many; J gene: TRBJ2-1; V gene: TRBV6-1; CDR3 protein: CASSVTGGHEQFF; CDR3 DNA: TGTGCCAGCAGTGTGACCGGGGGCCATGAGCAGTTCTTC
D gene: TRBD2; clone size: -; J gene: TRBJ2-2; V gene: TRBV25-1; CDR3 protein: CASSEGLAGAKGELFF; CDR3 DNA: TGTGCCAGCAGTGAAGGACTAGCGGGGGCCAAGGGGGAGCTGTTTTTT
D gene: TRBD1; clone size: -; J gene: TRBJ1-1; V gene: TRBV6-5; CDR3 protein: CASSHRGQGTEAFF; CDR3 DNA: TGTGCCAGCAGCCACAGGGGGCAAGGAACTGAAGCTTTCTTT
D gene: TRBD2; clone size: -; J gene: TRBJ2-7; V gene: TRBV5-1; CDR3 protein: CASSLISGGRNEQYF; CDR3 DNA: TGCGCCAGCAGCTTGATTAGCGGGGGGAGGAACGAGCAGTACTTC
D gene: TRBD2; clone size: once; J gene: TRBJ2-3; V gene: TRBV7-2; CDR3 protein: CAIQAGGVTDTQYF; CDR3 DNA: TGTGCCATCCAAGCGGGAGGGGTCACAGATACGCAGTATTTT
D gene: -; clone size: once; J gene: TRBJ2-1; V gene: TRBV18; CDR3 protein: CASSPPAGSTGEQFF; CDR3 DNA: TGTGCCAGCTCACCACCCGCAGGGAGTACCGGTGAGCAGTTCTTC
D gene: -; clone size: -; J gene: TRBJ1-5; V gene: TRBV28; CDR3 protein: CASSLVDGQPQHF; CDR3 DNA: TGTGCCAGCAGTTTAGTAGACGGCCAGCCCCAGCATTTT
D gene: TRBD1; clone size: -; J gene: TRBJ1-4; V gene: TRBV10-1; CDR3 protein: CASSDGQGGSTNEKLFF; CDR3 DNA: TGCGCCAGCAGTGATGGACAGGGCGGATCGACTAATGAAAAACTGTTTTTT
D gene: TRBD1; clone size: few; J gene: TRBJ2-1; V gene: TRBV19; CDR3 protein: CASSPGQAVNEQFF; CDR3 DNA: TGTGCCAGTAGCCCGGGACAGGCTGTCAATGAGCAGTTCTTC